This T cell receptor (beta chain) was captured in a study of blood T cell repertoires in COVID-19. Whole-study context: Collection of acute and convalescent COVID-19 samples took place in the United States, Italy and Spain. T cells, B-cell-depleted T cells, or PBMCs provided the cDNA or gDNA that served as material.

Under the authors' procedure: Using reference gene primer amplification, nucleated cell counts were estimated. Generated by immunoSEQ multiplex PCR, the TCRdb table keeps only in-frame clones and is missing some. D and trimming were read from the DNA, whereas the V and J calls and clone size are those reported in that table. Among about 52,000 clones listed, about 90% were seen once. This CDR3 has 14 amino acids. Germline V gene lookup returns CDR1 KGHSH and CDR2 LQKENI. With 6 bases clipped from V and 5 bases from J, the junction kept 6 bases outside the gene matches. The clonotype originates from a human donor with active COVID-19. The donor label of this sample is uncertain. Source material: peripheral blood. The rearrangement joins TRBV18 to TRBJ1-5; 8 nucleotides agree with TRBD1. For the CDR3, the DNA is TGTGCCAGCTCTCCGGGGACAGGTGATCAGCCCCAGCATTTT. Translation gives CASSPGTGDQPQHF.